Sequencing of this T cell receptor beta chain was carried out in a study of T cell responses to AZD1222 COVID-19 vaccine. Germline CDR1 is SNHLY and CDR2 is FYNNEI. The CDR3 runs to 13 residues. Trimming took off 6 bases at V and 1 base at J, with 10 bases between the two ends. TCRdb's copy holds only in-frame clones and misses some; the assay was immunoSEQ multiplex PCR. Found here are fewer than 150,000 clones, approximately 94% of them singletons; the top ten hold 5.1%. This receptor was taken from an adult in good health. The sample in question was peripheral blood, obtained on day 0 of AZD1222 vaccination. The chain combines TRBV2 with TRBJ2-7; D possibly uses TRBD1 or TRBD2 (5 bases each). The CDR3 loop reads CASRGEWSYEQYF. The CDR3 nucleotides read TGTGCCAGCAGGGGGGAGTGGTCCTACGAGCAGTACTTC.